One sample yielded the 12 T cell receptor beta chains listed below, sequenced in a study of shared clonotypes between healthy human individuals. TCRdb's copy holds only in-frame clones and misses some; the assay was immunoSEQ multiplex PCR. The sample carries roughly 2.2 million clones, 93% recorded once. The source material was naive CD4+ T cells from PBMCs. Subset reported: CD45RA+ positively selected. All receptors derive from a man younger than 35 in good health. Some clones in this sample may be carry-over from other donors' samples.

The chain joins TRBV7-8 to TRBJ1-1; D unclear. V lost 2 bases, J lost 8 bases, and 12 bases lay in between. Germline CDR1 is SGHVS and CDR2 is FQNEAQ. CDR3 length: 13 residues. CDR3 DNA sequence: TGTGCCAGCAGCTTAAGGGAACTTAGCGAAGCTTTCTTT. Translating it yields CASSLRELSEAFF. Drawing the rest from reference TRBV7-8 and TRBJ1-1, the complete variable domain is GAGVSQSPRYKVAKRGQDVALRCDPISGHVSLFWYQQALGQGPEFLTYFQNEAQLDKSGLPSDRFFAERPEGSVSTLKIQRTQQEDSAVYLCASSLRELSEAFFGQGTRLTVV.

The chain uses TRBV19 and TRBJ1-5, with D possibly matching TRBD1 (5 bases). Germline V gene data show CDR1 as LNHDA and CDR2 as SQIVND (reference sequence). The germline V and J ends were trimmed by 3 bases and 1 base, with 13 bases remaining between them. The CDR3 has 16 residues. This CDR3 reads CASSILGGVSNQPQHF. CDR3 bases: TGTGCCAGTAGTATTCTGGGGGGGGTGAGCAATCAGCCCCAGCATTTT.

With respect to this clone: Other nucleotide sequences in the sample specify the same CDR3. The chain uses TRBV5-1 and TRBJ2-2; D remains ambiguous. The CDR3 totals 15 residues. V lost 0 bases and J 0 bases, leaving 6 bases between the germline ends. Germline V gene lookup returns CDR1 SGHRS and CDR2 YFSETQ. The CDR3 region is CASSLVRANTGELFF. CDR3 in DNA: TGCGCCAGCAGCTTGGTTCGGGCGAACACCGGGGAGCTGTTTTTT.

The chain carries TRBV27 and TRBJ2-3, with 12 bases fitting TRBD2. CDR1 is MNHEY, CDR2 SMNVEV, per germline (reference sequence). Unmatched junction bases numbered 6, after V lost 2 bases and J lost 0 bases. The CDR3 totals 18 residues. CDR3 coding DNA: TGTGCCAGCAGTTTAGGGCTAGCGGGAGGGCTTAGCACAGATACGCAGTATTTT. It translates to CASSLGLAGGLSTDTQYF.

V gene TRBV5-1 combines with J gene TRBJ1-2, with D possibly being TRBD1 (6 bases). The CDR3 has 17 amino acids. In germline, CDR1 is SGHRS, CDR2 YFSETQ. V lost 0 bases, J lost 1 base, and 16 bases lay in between. The CDR3 coding sequence is TGCGCCAGCAGCTTGGACCCGGGACATGCTATTAACTATGGCTACACCTTC. It specifies CASSLDPGHAINYGYTF.

The chain couples TRBV5-4 to TRBJ2-1, with D perhaps given as TRBD1 or TRBD2 (5 bases each). Trimming took 4 bases from V and 8 from J, leaving 19 bases between them. Per germline, CDR1 SGHNT and CDR2 YYREEE (reference sequence). The CDR3 contains 15 residues. The CDR3 protein is CASSGGNKVGHEQFF. The CDR3 bases are TGTGCCAGCAGCGGGGGTAATAAGGTAGGCCATGAGCAGTTCTTC.

V and J are TRBV11-2 and TRBJ2-7; possibly TRBD1 for D (6 bases). Germline CDR1 reads SGHAT; CDR2 reads FQNNGV. The ends were cut back, 5 bases at V and 5 bases at J, with 13 bases in the middle. The CDR3 covers 13 residues. The chain's CDR3 is CASSRDRPHEQYF. In DNA form, the CDR3 reads TGTGCCAGCAGCCGAGACAGGCCCCACGAGCAGTACTTC.

This chain links TRBV12-5 with TRBJ2-3; D unresolved. Germline V gene lookup returns CDR1 LGHNT and CDR2 FRNRAP. The CDR3 extends over 15 amino acids. Between the trimmed V and J ends, which lost 1 base and 2 bases, there was a span of 10 bases. This CDR3 reads CASGLGQYLTDTQYF. CDR3 DNA: TGTGCTAGTGGTTTGGGGCAGTACCTCACAGATACGCAGTATTTT.

The V gene is TRBV7-3, the J gene TRBJ2-5; D gene unclear. Germline loops: CDR1 SGHTA, CDR2 FQGTGA. The CDR3 spans 13 residues. With 4 bases removed from V and 4 bases from J, the gap between germline ends came to 10 bases. The DNA for the CDR3 is TGTGCCAGCAGCTCTCGGCACTTAGAGACCCAGTACTTC. Translation: CASSSRHLETQYF.

V gene TRBV7-3 combines with J gene TRBJ2-5; a weak D match, TRBD2 (6 bases). CDR1 is SGHTA and CDR2 is FQGTGA in the germline V gene. The CDR3 is 15 amino acids. The V gene lost 3 bases and the J gene lost 4 bases, with 15 bases spanning the gap. In nucleotides, the CDR3 is TGTGCCAGCAGCTTTTCCGGGACTCTAGGAGAGACCCAGTACTTC. This sequence encodes CASSFSGTLGETQYF. The whole variable domain, filled in from reference TRBV7-3 and TRBJ2-5, reads GAGVSQTPSNKVTEKGKYVELRCDPISGHTALYWYRQSLGQGPEFLIYFQGTGAADDSGLPNDRFFAVRPEGSVSTLKIQRTERGDSAVYLCASSFSGTLGETQYFGPGTRLLVL.

The chain uses TRBV28 and TRBJ1-2; 11 bases line up with TRBD1. CDR3 length: 14 amino acids. Germline CDR1 is MDHEN and CDR2 is SYDVKM. V shed 6 bases and J 0 bases; nucleotides not matched to a gene: 0. The CDR3 DNA is TGTGCCAGCAGGGACAGGGGGCCTAACTATGGCTACACCTTC. Translating gives CASRDRGPNYGYTF.

V is TRBV7-3 and J is TRBJ2-7; unclear D gene. The V end was cut by 1 base, the J end by 0 bases, with 10 bases between. Germline V gene data show CDR1 as SGHTA and CDR2 as FQGTGA. The CDR3 sequence is 15 residues long. DNA of the CDR3: TGTGCCAGCAGCTTAAGACGGGCCAGCTCCTACGAGCAGTACTTC. Translated, it gives CASSLRRASSYEQYF.